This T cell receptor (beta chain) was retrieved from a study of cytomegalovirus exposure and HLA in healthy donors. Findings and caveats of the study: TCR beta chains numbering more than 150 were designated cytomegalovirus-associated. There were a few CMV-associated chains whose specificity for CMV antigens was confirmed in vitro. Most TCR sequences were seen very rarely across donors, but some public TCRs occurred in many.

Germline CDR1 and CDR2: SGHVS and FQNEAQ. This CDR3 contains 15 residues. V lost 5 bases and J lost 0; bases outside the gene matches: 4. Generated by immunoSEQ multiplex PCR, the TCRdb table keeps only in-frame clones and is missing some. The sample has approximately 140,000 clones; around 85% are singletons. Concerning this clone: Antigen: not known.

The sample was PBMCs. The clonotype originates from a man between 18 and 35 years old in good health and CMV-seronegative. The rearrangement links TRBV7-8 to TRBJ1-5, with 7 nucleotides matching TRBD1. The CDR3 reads CASSHGQVSNQPQHF. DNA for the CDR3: TGTGCCAGCAGCCATGGACAGGTTAGCAATCAGCCCCAGCATTTT.